The rows below give T cell receptor beta chains drawn from one sample of a study of control samples from healthy donors and cancer patients. Repertoires were generated with immunoSEQ multiplex PCR, while TCRdb's copy carries only in-frame clones and drops some. The repertoire has about 120,000 clones, about 90% of them found once; the top ten carry 2% to 2.5%. The sequenced sample was blood. The receptor set was obtained from a woman in her forties or fifties in good health. Each CDR3 is given with its conserved first and last residue. A D gene is named only where the DNA matches it firmly. Clone size appears in some rows only: once, few, many, or a class for an expanded clone.

V: TRBV6-5; D: TRBD1; size: NA; J: TRBJ1-2; DNA: TGTGCCAGCAGGACAGGGCCCAACTATGGCTACACCTTC; CDR3: CASRTGPNYGYTF
V: TRBV15; D: TRBD2; size: NA; J: TRBJ2-3; DNA: TGTGCCACCAGCACGGCGGGGGATTTAGATACGCAGTATTTT; CDR3: CATSTAGDLDTQYF
V: TRBV5-1; D: NA; size: NA; J: TRBJ2-1; DNA: TGCGCCAGCAGCCCAACTACGACAAGCCTTTCGGGGAATGAGCAGTTCTTC; CDR3: CASSPTTTSLSGNEQFF
V: TRBV13; D: TRBD2; size: NA; J: TRBJ2-5; DNA: TGTGCCAGCAGCCATCCGACGGGAGGGGGCCAGTACTTC; CDR3: CASSHPTGGGQYF
V: TRBV29-1; D: TRBD2; size: NA; J: TRBJ2-1; DNA: TGCAGCGTTGAATGGTCTAGCGGGAGTTTAAATGAGCAGTTCTTC; CDR3: CSVEWSSGSLNEQFF
V: TRBV25-1; D: NA; size: once; J: TRBJ1-1; DNA: TGTGCCAGCAGAGAGACAGGTTGGGACACTGAAGCTTTCTTT; CDR3: CASRETGWDTEAFF
V: TRBV5-1; D: TRBD1; size: once; J: TRBJ1-6; DNA: TGCGCCAGCAGCCTAGGGACAGGGAGGGATTCACCCCTCCACTTT; CDR3: CASSLGTGRDSPLHF
V: TRBV6-6; D: NA; size: NA; J: TRBJ1-2; DNA: TGTGCCAGCAGTTACTCCGAGGTAGGGACCTATGGCTACACCTTC; CDR3: CASSYSEVGTYGYTF
V: TRBV7-9; D: TRBD2; size: NA; J: TRBJ2-3; DNA: TGTGCCAGCAATTCTTTAGCGGGAGGGCCGGGCACAGATACGCAGTATTTT; CDR3: CASNSLAGGPGTDTQYF
V: TRBV6-1; D: NA; size: NA; J: TRBJ1-2; DNA: TGTGCCAGCAGTGAAGCCGTCGACTATGGCTACACCTTC; CDR3: CASSEAVDYGYTF
V: TRBV19; D: TRBD1; size: NA; J: TRBJ1-5; DNA: TGTGCCAGTAGTATAGTGACAGGGTTGGACAATCAGCCCCAGCATTTT; CDR3: CASSIVTGLDNQPQHF
V: TRBV24-1; D: TRBD2; size: NA; J: TRBJ2-1; DNA: TGTGCCACCAGTCGGGGCGGGAGTCAGACAAACAATGAGCAGTTCTTC; CDR3: CATSRGGSQTNNEQFF
V: TRBV18; D: NA; size: few; J: TRBJ2-7; DNA: TGTGCCAGCTCACCGGGACTCAGCAGATACGAGCAGTACTTC; CDR3: CASSPGLSRYEQYF
V: TRBV23-1; D: NA; size: NA; J: TRBJ1-1; DNA: TGCGCCAGCAGTCAGTCGGGACGGCCGAACACTGAAGCTTTCTTT; CDR3: CASSQSGRPNTEAFF
V: TRBV27; D: TRBD1; size: NA; J: TRBJ1-5; DNA: TGTGCCAGCAGCAGGGGGAGCAATCAGCCCCAGCATTTT; CDR3: CASSRGSNQPQHF
V: TRBV19; D: NA; size: NA; J: TRBJ1-4; DNA: TGTGCCAGTAGCCCCAGTGCAACTAATGAAAAACTGTTTTTT; CDR3: CASSPSATNEKLFF
V: TRBV19; D: NA; size: NA; J: TRBJ1-6; DNA: TGTGCCAGTAGTATCCCAACCAAGAATTCACCCCTCCACTTT; CDR3: CASSIPTKNSPLHF